This T cell receptor (beta chain) stems from a study of cytomegalovirus exposure and HLA in healthy donors. CDR1 is MNHNY and CDR2 is SVGAGI in the germline V gene (reference sequence). Trimming left V 2 bases short and J 6 bases short, with 10 bases between. The CDR3 has 13 amino acids. The PCR employed 60 Vbeta primers together with 13 Jbeta primers. Clones were sequenced by immunoSEQ multiplex PCR, and TCRdb holds only the in-frame ones, with some missing. The sample has over 150,000 clones; around 80% are singletons. This sequence originates from a woman between 50 and 59 years old in good health and CMV-seropositive. Sequenced material: PBMCs. This rearrangement joins TRBV6-6 to TRBJ1-2; D possibly corresponds to TRBD1 (5 bases). CDR3 DNA: TGTGCCAGCAGTTACGCGGGGGAGGATGGCTACACCTTC. As protein: CASSYAGEDGYTF.